What follows describes a single TCR beta chain. Which antigen it targets is not known. The junction and the germline gene differ at one end; a read error may be behind it. At the DNA level, this CDR3 is encoded by other sequences in the same sample as well. This sample is drawn from a study of glioma-infiltrating T cells after dendritic cell vaccination (TCRdb year 2016). Context from the whole study: The cohort comprised 15 or so glioblastoma patients from Phase I and II dendritic cell vaccination trials, 9 newly diagnosed and 6 with recurrent disease. Between about 2002 and 2012, patients were given autologous tumor lysate-pulsed dendritic cell vaccination. Tumor-infiltrating lymphocyte content was quantified and tumor and blood repertoires were compared in dendritic cell-vaccinated glioblastoma patients by deep sequencing of TCR beta CDR3 regions. The vaccine consisted of monocyte-derived dendritic cells cultured less than eight days with IL-4 and GM-CSF, then pulsed overnight with autologous tumor lysate. Each patient got three intradermal injections of the dendritic cell vaccine, spaced at biweekly intervals, in the arm below the axilla. TCR sequencing metrics, including TIL content and tumor-blood repertoire overlap, were correlated with survival after dendritic cell vaccination. What the work shows at the level of the full study, not this receptor alone: The three-group TCR overlap response model was described as speculative and requiring prospective validation. The cohort was small and heterogeneous, only a few patients had full blood and tumor sets, and even fewer had initial-recurrent tumor pairs. After dendritic cell vaccination, a higher estimated pretreatment TIL content predicted longer time to progression and longer overall survival. No direct relationship between TCR clonality and survival was found, suggesting a diverse polyclonal response may matter.

The sample's time point label, decoded: after dendritic cell vaccination, including at tumor progression/relapse. Patients were selected on the basis of adequate residual fresh-frozen tumor tissue and more than two years of available survival data. None of the glioblastoma patients carried an isocitrate dehydrogenase mutation, although molecular status otherwise varied. PBMC were collected before vaccination, two weeks after the third vaccination, and at tumor progression when it occurred. The Qiagen DNeasy Blood extraction Kit was used for extraction of genomic DNA. TCRB CDR3 regions were amplified from about 2 ug genomic DNA, or all available DNA if less, using the immunoSEQ assay. The multiplex PCR relied on 60 forward primers for TCR V beta segments and 13 reverse primers for J beta segments. Synthetic control templates were spiked into each sample at limiting dilution to estimate reads per starting template. The Illumina HiSeq System generated 87 bp sequencing reads. The authors' pipeline ran thus. PCR and sequencing errors were removed by a nearest neighbor algorithm that merged closely related sequences. TCR overlap was defined as the percentage of unique tumor TCR beta sequences that were also found in the peripheral blood of the same patient. TCRdb took this table from immuneACCESS and kept in-frame rearrangements with V and J called. Such tables lack part of the clones; where checked against another copy, unresolved V genes explain under half of the gap, and the rest is unexplained. D and trimming were read from the DNA, whereas the V and J calls and clone size are those reported in that table. For this sample there are about 110,000 clones; around 87% appear just once. The leading ten clones occupy roughly 2.5% of the sample.

The sequence was collected from a human donor with glioblastoma. The sequences come from blood, collected after dendritic cell vaccination.

The CDR3: CASSEILNSPLHF. The nucleotides read TGTGCCAGCAGTGAGATCCTAAATTCCCCCCTCCACTTT. Here the chain combines TRBV6-1 and TRBJ1-6; the D gene lacks a confident call. From the cysteine through the phenylalanine, the CDR3 covers 13 amino acids. Left in the record is the CDR3 DNA by itself, 39 bases read in frame from the first base. The germline V gene yields MNHNS for CDR1 and SASEGT for CDR2.